These 15 T cell receptor beta chains were all obtained from the same sample, sequenced in a study of regulatory T cells in long-lasting Graves disease. Sequencing libraries for TCR beta were prepared with iRepertoire HTBI primers and Arm-PCR of CDR3 regions. TCRdb reprocessed the multiplex PCR reads with MiXCR, giving one entry per CDR3 protein. The sample gives more than 400,000 distinct CDR3 sequences, about a sixth of which show up once; 9% to 15% is in the top ten. Time point given: newly diagnosed GD, antithyroid drugs for less than 3 months. There was RNA extracted from PBMCs, and the TCR library was made from it. These records were also assigned to another study, of T cells in Graves' hyperthyroidism and ophthalmopathy.

The sequences come from peripheral blood mononuclear cells (PBMCs), collected at new diagnosis, from a patient treated with antithyroid drugs. These receptors all stem from a man aged 35 to 55 with Graves disease.

This clonotype appeared many times. The DNA for the CDR3 is TGTGCCAGCTGGAGGGCTAGCGGGAGGGCAGATACGCAGTATTTT. This sequence encodes CASWRASGRADTQYF. The genes are TRBV12-3 or TRBV12-4 and TRBJ2-3; 12 nucleotides agree with TRBD2. Trimming took 8 bases from V and 4 from J; bases not matched to a gene: 7. This CDR3 has 15 residues.

Ten or more counts support this clonotype. The V gene is TRBV5-1, the J gene TRBJ2-7, with D perhaps TRBD1 (5 bases). This CDR3 has 15 amino acids. In germline, CDR1 is SGHRS, CDR2 YFSETQ. Trimming removed 2 bases at V and 5 bases at J, with 17 bases between. CDR3 amino acids: CASSLAKPKGNEQYF. The CDR3 nucleotides are TGCGCCAGCAGCTTAGCCAAGCCCAAGGGGAACGAGCAGTACTTC.

The sample holds a few counts of this clonotype. This sequence joins TRBV3-1 and TRBJ2-1, with D maybe TRBD2 (5 bases). CDR3 size: 14 residues. The V end was cut by 1 base, the J end by 9 bases, with 13 bases between. Germline CDR1 and CDR2: LGHDT and YNNKEL (reference sequence). CDR3 nucleotide sequence: TGTGCCAGCAGCCAAGCTACTAGAGGAGGTGAGCAGTTCTTC. This gives the protein CASSQATRGGEQFF.

This clonotype was seen repeatedly, ten times or more. This chain links TRBV3-1 with TRBJ2-3; 11 bases are shared with TRBD2. This CDR3 has 18 amino acids. Losses at the gene ends were 2 bases for V and 6 bases for J; bases not matched to a gene: 13. The germline gives CDR1 LGHDT, CDR2 YNNKEL (reference sequence). Here the CDR3 reads CASSQFPVTSGSGDTQYF. CDR3 nucleotides: TGTGCCAGCAGCCAATTTCCCGTAACTAGCGGGAGTGGGGATACGCAGTATTTT.

This sequence joins TRBV2 and TRBJ1-3; D gene uncertain. CDR3 length: 16 amino acids. In germline, CDR1 is SNHLY, CDR2 FYNNEI. V was pared by 1 base and J by 0 bases, with 10 bases between. CDR3 nucleotide sequence: TGTGCCAGCAGTGAAGAGGCACCGAGCTCTGGAAACACCATATATTTT. This codes for CASSEEAPSSGNTIYF.

CDR3 loop: CASSQDLFSYNEQFF. CDR3 nucleotides: TGCGCCAGCAGCCAGGACTTATTTTCCTACAATGAGCAGTTCTTC. The chain links TRBV5-1 to TRBJ2-1, with TRBD2 as a possible D gene (5 bases). With 4 bases removed from V and 1 base from J, the gap between germline ends came to 12 bases. The length of the CDR3 is 15 residues. Germline lookup yields CDR1 SGHRS and CDR2 YFSETQ. The full variable domain, completed using reference TRBV5-1 and TRBJ2-1, is KAGVTQTPRYLIKTRGQQVTLSCSPISGHRSVSWYQQTPGQGLQFLFEYFSETQRNKGNFPGRFSGRQFSNSRSEMNVSTLELGDSALYLCASSQDLFSYNEQFFGPGTRLTVL.

This clonotype was counted at least ten times. CDR3 sequence reads: CASSSHRGSNEQFF. The DNA of the CDR3 is TGTGCCAGCAGCTCACACAGGGGGTCCAATGAGCAGTTCTTC. The V and J genes are TRBV11-3 and TRBJ2-1, with 8 bases that match TRBD1. Trimming removed 4 bases from V and 6 bases from J; junction bases left unmatched: 5. The CDR3 runs 14 residues. CDR1 is SGHNT, CDR2 YENEEA, per germline.

The CDR3 spells CASSPDGYTRSYEQYF. In nucleotides, the CDR3 is TGTGCCAGCTCACCGGACGGGTACACAAGGTCCTACGAGCAGTACTTC. The V call is TRBV18, the J call TRBJ2-7; D not certain. The CDR3 sequence is 16 residues long. Trimming removed 3 bases at V and 1 base at J, with 16 bases between. CDR1 and CDR2 from the germline V gene are KGHSH and LQKENI.

The CDR3 is CSAHVLSGGAYEQFF. CDR3 DNA sequence: TGCAGTGCGCACGTTCTGAGCGGGGGGGCTTATGAGCAGTTCTTC. The rearrangement uses TRBV20-1 and TRBJ2-1; the match to TRBD2 covers 10 bases. The V and J ends lost 6 bases and 8 bases, in that order; junction bases with no gene match: 13. Germline-derived CDR1 and CDR2 are DFQATT and SNEGSKA (reference sequence). The CDR3 loop spans 15 amino acids.

Concerning this clonotype itself: A far larger clone differs by one base, so this is likely a read error. The CDR3 nucleotides are TGTGCCAGCAGGCCCGGGACCTTAGCGGAGGCCCAGTACTTC. Its protein product is CASRPGTLAEAQYF. The rearrangement links TRBV11-3 to TRBJ2-1, with D possibly being TRBD2 (6 bases). The J call is uncertain, as TRBJ2-5 better fits the DNA end. Germline V gene lookup returns CDR1 SGHNT and CDR2 YENEEA. The CDR3 has 14 residues.

This clonotype was found many times. The V call is TRBV3-1, the J call TRBJ2-1; D is unclear. The germline CDR1 and CDR2 sequences are LGHDT and YNNKEL (reference sequence). V was cut by 2 bases and J by 3 bases, with 5 bases left in between. The CDR3 is 13 residues long. The CDR3 reads CASSQNSYNEQFF. The CDR3 nucleotides are TGTGCCAGCAGCCAAAACAGCTACAATGAGCAGTTCTTC.

This chain connects TRBV2 to TRBJ1-4; no reliable D call. This CDR3 has 14 residues. Germline V gene data show CDR1 as SNHLY and CDR2 as FYNNEI. Trimming cost V 6 bases and J 3 bases, with 11 bases left between them. As DNA, the CDR3 is TGTGCCAGCAGCCAGACACCCCCTAATGAAAAACTGTTTTTT. Translation gives CASSQTPPNEKLFF. Together with reference TRBV2 and TRBJ1-4, the CDR3 gives the full variable domain: EPEVTQTPSHQVTQMGQEVILRCVPISNHLYFYWYRQILGQKVEFLVSFYNNEISEKSEIFDDQFSVERPDGSNFTLKIRSTKLEDSAMYFCASSQTPPNEKLFFGSGTQLSVL.

The sample holds many counts of this clonotype. J is TRBJ2-7 and V is TRBV4-1; TRBD1 agrees at 7 bases. Trimming at V came to 0 bases and at J to 2 bases, leaving 4 bases not matched to a gene. The CDR3 has 15 amino acids. Germline V lookup: CDR1 MGHRA, CDR2 YSYEKL. The CDR3 coding sequence is TGCGCCAGCAGCCAAGATGGAGGACAGGCCTACGAGCAGTACTTC. This gives the protein CASSQDGGQAYEQYF.

The J gene is TRBJ2-5, the V gene TRBV5-1; D is tentatively TRBD1 or TRBD2 (6 bases each). V lost 4 bases and J lost 7, with 17 bases in between. CDR1 is SGHRS and CDR2 is YFSETQ in the germline V gene. The CDR3 contains 14 residues. This CDR3 reads CASSPEGGFGTQYF. The CDR3 DNA sequence: TGCGCCAGCAGCCCAGAGGGGGGTTTCGGGACCCAGTACTTC.

This clonotype was observed at least ten times. The CDR3 sequence is CASTTGGPSSEQFF. DNA for the CDR3: TGTGCCAGCACCACAGGAGGGCCCTCCAGTGAGCAGTTCTTC. The chain couples TRBV6-1 to TRBJ2-1, with a possible D match to TRBD2 (6 bases). This CDR3 has 14 amino acids. Trimming cost V 7 bases and J 9 bases, with 19 bases left between them. The germline V gene has CDR1 MNHNS and CDR2 SASEGT.